This T cell receptor beta chain comes out of a study of shared clonotypes between healthy human individuals. About the study: Three men and a couple of women, aged 18 to 49, were donors.

The material for each subset, its genomic DNA, was split evenly across several immunoSEQ plates. PCR replicates performed on unsorted PBMC used approximately 310 ng DNA, 25,000 to 35,000 T cell genomes. The repertoire was sequenced with immunoSEQ multiplex PCR; TCRdb's copy has only in-frame clones and lacks some. The sample has 470,000 or so clones; around four fifths are singletons. Sequences were obtained from PBMCs. The clonotype was recovered from a middle-aged woman in good health. Some clones in this sample may be carry-over from other donors' samples.

This chain's CDR3 is CAWSTGLAGVGDTQYF. In DNA form, the CDR3 reads TGTGCCTGGAGTACCGGACTAGCGGGGGTCGGAGATACGCAGTATTTT. V and J are TRBV30 and TRBJ2-3; 13 bases fit TRBD2. The CDR3 loop spans 16 amino acids. The junction had 7 bases not matched to a gene; V was cut back by 2 bases and J by 5 bases. CDR1 GTSNPN and CDR2 SVGIG come from the germline V gene (reference sequence).